This T cell receptor beta chain was recorded in a study of blood T cells in healthy people across ages. Study-wide results and caveats: Because donor CMV status was unknown, expanded clonotype changes were possibly confounded. Diversity estimated from one million T cells was considered an underestimate. Diversity was higher, and naive CD4+ cells more numerous, in long-lived donors than in aged donors.

Trimming removed 3 bases at V and 0 bases at J, with 9 bases between. The CDR3 totals 15 residues. CDR1 and CDR2 (germline): LGHDT, YNNKEL (reference sequence). With a J-beta primer mix and a sample-barcoded 5' primer, a second PCR ran 7 to 11 cycles. TCRdb fed the 5' RACE reads into MiXCR, producing one record per CDR3 protein. This table has about 630,000 distinct CDR3 sequences, about 21% appearing once. Healthy Russian Caucasian donors spanned ages 6 to 90 years. The table lists this clonotype with a few counts. What it recognizes is unknown. The chain combines TRBV3-1 with TRBJ1-3; D may be TRBD1 (5 bases). The sample taken for sequencing was blood. The TCR was taken from a man between 65 and 79 years old in good health. The CDR3: CASSQQGLSGNTIYF. Here the CDR3 DNA reads TGTGCCAGCAGCCAGCAGGGCCTCTCTGGAAACACCATATATTTT.